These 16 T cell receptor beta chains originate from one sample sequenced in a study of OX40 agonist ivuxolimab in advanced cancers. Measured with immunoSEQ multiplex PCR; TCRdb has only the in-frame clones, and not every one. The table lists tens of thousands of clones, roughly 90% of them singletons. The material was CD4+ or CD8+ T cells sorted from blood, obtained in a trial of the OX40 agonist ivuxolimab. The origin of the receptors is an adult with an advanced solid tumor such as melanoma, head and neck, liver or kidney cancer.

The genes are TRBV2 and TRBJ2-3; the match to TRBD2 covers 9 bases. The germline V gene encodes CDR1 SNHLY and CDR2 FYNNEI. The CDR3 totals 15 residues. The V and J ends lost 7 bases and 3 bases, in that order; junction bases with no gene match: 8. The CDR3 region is CASKTREGPTDTQYF. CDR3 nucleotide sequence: TGTGCCAGCAAGACGCGGGAGGGCCCTACAGATACGCAGTATTTT. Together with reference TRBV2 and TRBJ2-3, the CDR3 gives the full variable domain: EPEVTQTPSHQVTQMGQEVILRCVPISNHLYFYWYRQILGQKVEFLVSFYNNEISEKSEIFDDQFSVERPDGSNFTLKIRSTKLEDSAMYFCASKTREGPTDTQYFGPGTRLTVL.

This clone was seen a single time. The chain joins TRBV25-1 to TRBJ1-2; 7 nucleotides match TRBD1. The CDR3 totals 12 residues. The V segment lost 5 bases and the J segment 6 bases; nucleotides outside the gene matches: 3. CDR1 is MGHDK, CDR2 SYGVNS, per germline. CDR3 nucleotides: TGTGCCAGCAGTCGGCAGGGGGATGGCTACACCTTC. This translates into CASSRQGDGYTF.

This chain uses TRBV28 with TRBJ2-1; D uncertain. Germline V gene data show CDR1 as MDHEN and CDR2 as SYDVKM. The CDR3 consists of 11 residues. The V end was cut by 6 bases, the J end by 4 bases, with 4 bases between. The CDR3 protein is CASSRYNEQFF. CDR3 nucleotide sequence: TGTGCCAGCAGCCGTTACAATGAGCAGTTCTTC. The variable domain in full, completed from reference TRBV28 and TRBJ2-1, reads DVKVTQSSRYLVKRTGEKVFLECVQDMDHENMFWYRQDPGLGLRLIYFSYDVKMKEKGDIPEGYSVSREKKERFSLILESASTNQTSMYLCASSRYNEQFFGPGTRLTVL.

The DNA for the CDR3 is TGTGCCATCAGCCGACTCGGACTAGCGGGTAACACCGGGGAGCTGTTTTTT. This codes for CAISRLGLAGNTGELFF. This chain links TRBV10-3 with TRBJ2-2, with 11 bases lining up with TRBD2. V shed 6 bases, J shed 2 bases, and the junction held 8 bases outside the gene matches. There are 17 residues in the CDR3. CDR1 and CDR2 from the germline V gene are ENHRY and SYGVKD.

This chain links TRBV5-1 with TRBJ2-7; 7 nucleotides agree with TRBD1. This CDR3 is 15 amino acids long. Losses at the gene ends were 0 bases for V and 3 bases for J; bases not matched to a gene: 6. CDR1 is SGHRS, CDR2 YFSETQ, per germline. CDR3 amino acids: CASSLVTGVYYEQYF. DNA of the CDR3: TGCGCCAGCAGCTTGGTAACAGGGGTTTACTACGAGCAGTACTTC.

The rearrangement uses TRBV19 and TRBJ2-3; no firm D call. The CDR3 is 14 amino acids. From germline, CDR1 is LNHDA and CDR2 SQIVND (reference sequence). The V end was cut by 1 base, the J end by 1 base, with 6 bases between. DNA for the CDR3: TGTGCCAGTAGTATAGCGGCAGGCACAGATACGCAGTATTTT. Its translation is CASSIAAGTDTQYF.

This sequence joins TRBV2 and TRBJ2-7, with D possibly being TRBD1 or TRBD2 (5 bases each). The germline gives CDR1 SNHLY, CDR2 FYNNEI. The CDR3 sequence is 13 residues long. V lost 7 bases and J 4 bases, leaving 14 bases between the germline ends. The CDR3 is CASMGLAPYEQYF. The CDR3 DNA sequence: TGTGCCAGCATGGGGCTAGCACCATACGAGCAGTACTTC.

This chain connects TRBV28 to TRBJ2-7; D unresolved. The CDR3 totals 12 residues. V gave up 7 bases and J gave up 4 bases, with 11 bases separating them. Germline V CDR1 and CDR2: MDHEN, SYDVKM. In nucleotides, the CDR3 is TGTGCCAGCAATTCCGGATCGTACGAGCAGTACTTC. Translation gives CASNSGSYEQYF.

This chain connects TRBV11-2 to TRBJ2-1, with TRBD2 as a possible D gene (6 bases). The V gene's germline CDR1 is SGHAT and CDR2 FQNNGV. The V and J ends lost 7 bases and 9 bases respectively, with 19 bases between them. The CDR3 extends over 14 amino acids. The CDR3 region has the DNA TGTGCCAGCACTCATAGGACGCTGGGAGGTGAGCAGTTCTTC. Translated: CASTHRTLGGEQFF.

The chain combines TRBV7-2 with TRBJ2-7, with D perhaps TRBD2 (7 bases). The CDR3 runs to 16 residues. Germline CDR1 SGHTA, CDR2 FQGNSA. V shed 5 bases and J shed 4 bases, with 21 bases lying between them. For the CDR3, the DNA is TGTGCCAGCAGCCCAGGCACGGGAAGGGGGGGTTACGAGCAGTACTTC. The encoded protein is CASSPGTGRGGYEQYF.

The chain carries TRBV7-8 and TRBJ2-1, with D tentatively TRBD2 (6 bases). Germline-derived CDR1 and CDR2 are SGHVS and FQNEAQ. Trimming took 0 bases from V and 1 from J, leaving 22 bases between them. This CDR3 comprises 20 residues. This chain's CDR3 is CASSLAIWGPKAGSYNEQFF. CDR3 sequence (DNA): TGTGCCAGCAGCTTAGCCATATGGGGCCCAAAGGCGGGGTCCTACAATGAGCAGTTCTTC.

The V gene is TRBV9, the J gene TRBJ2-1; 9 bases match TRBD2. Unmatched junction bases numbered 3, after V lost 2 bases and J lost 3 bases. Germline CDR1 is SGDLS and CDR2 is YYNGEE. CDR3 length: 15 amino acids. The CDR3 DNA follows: TGTGCCAGCAGCGTGCTAGCGGGAAGCTACAATGAGCAGTTCTTC. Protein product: CASSVLAGSYNEQFF.

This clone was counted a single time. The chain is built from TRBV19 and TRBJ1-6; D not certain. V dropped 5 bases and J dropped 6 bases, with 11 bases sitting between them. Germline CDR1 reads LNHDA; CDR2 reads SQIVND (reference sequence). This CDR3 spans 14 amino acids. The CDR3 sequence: CASSFPGLNSPLHF. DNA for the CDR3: TGTGCCAGTAGTTTCCCGGGCCTTAATTCACCCCTCCACTTT.

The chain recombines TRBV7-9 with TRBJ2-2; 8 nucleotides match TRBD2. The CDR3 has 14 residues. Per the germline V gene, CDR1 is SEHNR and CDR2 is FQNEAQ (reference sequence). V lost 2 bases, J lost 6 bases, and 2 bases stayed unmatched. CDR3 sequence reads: CASSLTSGAGELFF. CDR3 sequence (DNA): TGTGCCAGCAGCTTAACTAGCGGTGCCGGGGAGCTGTTTTTT.

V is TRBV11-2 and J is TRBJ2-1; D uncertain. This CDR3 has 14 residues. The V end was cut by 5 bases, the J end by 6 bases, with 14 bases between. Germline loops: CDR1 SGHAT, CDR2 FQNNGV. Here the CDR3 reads CASSPDIHFNEQFF. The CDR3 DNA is TGTGCCAGCAGCCCAGACATCCACTTCAATGAGCAGTTCTTC.

CDR3 sequence reads: CASSSRDRGNEQYF. In DNA form, the CDR3 reads TGTGCCAGCAGCTCCCGGGACAGGGGCAACGAGCAGTACTTC. V usage is TRBV5-4 and J usage is TRBJ2-7; 10 positions agree with TRBD1. Unmatched junction bases numbered 5, after V lost 3 bases and J lost 5 bases. The V gene's germline CDR1 is SGHNT and CDR2 YYREEE (reference sequence). The CDR3 runs 14 residues.